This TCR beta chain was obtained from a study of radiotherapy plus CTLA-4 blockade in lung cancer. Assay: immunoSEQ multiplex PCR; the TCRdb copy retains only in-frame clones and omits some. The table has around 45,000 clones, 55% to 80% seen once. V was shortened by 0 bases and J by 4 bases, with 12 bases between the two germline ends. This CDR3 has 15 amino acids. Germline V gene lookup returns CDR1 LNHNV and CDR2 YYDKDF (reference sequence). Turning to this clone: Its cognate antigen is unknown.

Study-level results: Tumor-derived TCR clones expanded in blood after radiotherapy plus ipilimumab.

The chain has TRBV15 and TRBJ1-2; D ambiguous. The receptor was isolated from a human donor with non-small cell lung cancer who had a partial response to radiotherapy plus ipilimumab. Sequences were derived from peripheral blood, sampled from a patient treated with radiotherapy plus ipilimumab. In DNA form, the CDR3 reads TGTGCCACCAGCAGAGATAGTGGCGGCCGCTATGGCTACACCTTC. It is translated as CATSRDSGGRYGYTF.